Listed below are T cell receptor beta chains from one sample, sequenced in a study of blood T cell repertoires in COVID-19. Assay used: immunoSEQ multiplex PCR; TCRdb lists only in-frame clones, some missing. The sample has 200,000 to 250,000 clones; 80% to 90% are singletons. Sequenced sample: peripheral blood. Every receptor here comes from a woman aged 80 or older with acute or convalescent COVID-19. Each CDR3 is given with its conserved first and last residue. A D gene is named only where the DNA matches it firmly. Clone size appears in some rows only: once, few, many, or a class for an expanded clone.

CDR3 DNA: TGTGCCAGCAGCCCTACTAGCGGGGGGACCGGGGAGCTGTTTTTT
CDR3 protein: CASSPTSGGTGELFF
clone size: -
D gene: TRBD2
J gene: TRBJ2-2
V gene: TRBV7-9

CDR3 DNA: TGTGCCAGCAGCTCAGCCTACGAGCAGTACTTC
CDR3 protein: CASSSAYEQYF
clone size: once
D gene: -
J gene: TRBJ2-7
V gene: TRBV7-9

CDR3 DNA: TGTGCCAGCAGCGTAGAGGCGGGGAACACTGAAGCTTTCTTT
CDR3 protein: CASSVEAGNTEAFF
clone size: -
D gene: -
J gene: TRBJ1-1
V gene: TRBV9

CDR3 DNA: TGTGCCAGCAGTGAAGGAGCGGGGACCTACAATGAGCAGTTCTTC
CDR3 protein: CASSEGAGTYNEQFF
clone size: -
D gene: TRBD2
J gene: TRBJ2-1
V gene: TRBV6-1

CDR3 DNA: TGTGCCTGGTCCGGGGGGATCGATTCTAGCACAGATACGCAGTATTTT
CDR3 protein: CAWSGGIDSSTDTQYF
clone size: -
D gene: TRBD2
J gene: TRBJ2-3
V gene: TRBV30

CDR3 DNA: TGTGCCAGCAGCCAAGCGCCCCAGGGGAAGGAAAAACTGTTTTTT
CDR3 protein: CASSQAPQGKEKLFF
clone size: few
D gene: -
J gene: TRBJ1-4
V gene: TRBV3-1/TRBV3-2

CDR3 DNA: TGTGCCAGCAGCTTGGAGGGACCTGGCTACACCTTC
CDR3 protein: CASSLEGPGYTF
clone size: -
D gene: -
J gene: TRBJ1-2
V gene: TRBV7-9

CDR3 DNA: TGTGCCAGCAGTTATGGAAAAGAGGGAAAGGGGGGCAATCAGCCCCAGCATTTT
CDR3 protein: CASSYGKEGKGGNQPQHF
clone size: few
D gene: -
J gene: TRBJ1-5
V gene: TRBV6-2/TRBV6-3

CDR3 DNA: TGTGCCAGCAGTTTATATTTTGAGTCCGGGGAGACCCAGTACTTC
CDR3 protein: CASSLYFESGETQYF
clone size: -
D gene: -
J gene: TRBJ2-5
V gene: TRBV27

CDR3 DNA: TGTGCCAGCAGCGTAGGGGCGGGGTCAGGCACAGATACGCAGTATTTT
CDR3 protein: CASSVGAGSGTDTQYF
clone size: -
D gene: -
J gene: TRBJ2-3
V gene: TRBV9

CDR3 DNA: TGTGCCAGCAGCTTGGCACTAGCGGGGGGTTACGAGCAGTACTTC
CDR3 protein: CASSLALAGGYEQYF
clone size: few
D gene: TRBD2
J gene: TRBJ2-7
V gene: TRBV7-2